A selection of T cell receptor beta chains follows, all from one sample in a study of T cell repertoires in cytomegalovirus infection. TCRdb reprocessed the reads with MiXCR, giving one entry per CDR3 protein. Of fewer than 300,000 distinct CDR3 sequences listed, 20% to 30% are singletons. The sequenced sample was PBMCs. Receptors were obtained from a human donor in good health (CMV status not recorded). Some clones in this sample may be carry-over from other donors' samples. Both conserved end residues are part of each CDR3. The D gene is left open where the match is weak. Size tells how often a clone was seen (once, few, many) or the class of an expanded clone, and some rows leave it out.

D gene	V gene	clone size	J gene	CDR3 DNA	CDR3 protein
NA	TRBV29-1	NA	TRBJ2-7	TGCAGCGTTCTGGCAGGATCCTACGAGCAGTACTTC	CSVLAGSYEQYF
NA	TRBV10-3	NA	TRBJ1-2	TGTGCCATCAGTGACGGACAGATATATGGCTACACCTTC	CAISDGQIYGYTF
TRBD1	TRBV28	NA	TRBJ2-7	TGTGCCAGCAGTGGGGGGGACAGGGGCCGCCCTGGGTACTTC	CASSGGDRGRPGYF
TRBD2	TRBV18	NA	TRBJ2-1	TGTGCCAGCTCACCACCCGGAGCGGGAGGTGGTGAGCAGTTCTTC	CASSPPGAGGGEQFF
NA	TRBV2	many	TRBJ1-1	TGTGCCAGCAGGCCCATCCTTCTGGGGACTGAAGCTTTCTTT	CASRPILLGTEAFF
TRBD1	TRBV5-1	NA	TRBJ2-2	TGCGCCAGCAGCTTACAGACAGGGGGTAACACCGGGGAGCTGTTTTTT	CASSLQTGGNTGELFF
TRBD1	TRBV2	few	TRBJ1-3	TGTGCCAGTCCCGGACAGGGACTAAGAAACACCATATATTTT	CASPGQGLRNTIYF
TRBD2	TRBV18	NA	TRBJ2-1	TGTGCCAGCTCACCCCGGAGCGGGGGCTACAATGAGCAGTTCTTC	CASSPRSGGYNEQFF
NA	TRBV6-5	many	TRBJ2-1	TGTGCCAGCAGTTCTCTCAGCGGGTTGGGGAATGAGCAGTTCTTC	CASSSLSGLGNEQFF
NA	TRBV7-2	NA	TRBJ2-1	TGTGCCAGCAGCTTAGTGCTGGGGGTGAACAATGAGCAGTTCTTC	CASSLVLGVNNEQFF
NA	TRBV7-2	many	TRBJ2-7	TGTGCCAGCAGCTTAGCGGGGGGAGGCGAGCAGTACTTC	CASSLAGGGEQYF
TRBD1	TRBV15	once	TRBJ1-2	TGTGCCACCAGCAGAGATCTGTCCGGGACAGCTTGGGGCTACACCTTC	CATSRDLSGTAWGYTF
NA	TRBV28	NA	TRBJ1-5	TGTGCCAGTCTATTCCGGGGCCACAATCAGCCCCAGCATTTT	CASLFRGHNQPQHF
NA	TRBV7-2	NA	TRBJ1-6	TGTGCCAGCAGCTTAAGTTTAGGACAGAGTTCACCCCTCCACTTT	CASSLSLGQSSPLHF
TRBD1	TRBV11-2	NA	TRBJ1-5	TGTGCCAGCAGCTTGGACAGGGGCGATCAGCCCCAGCATTTT	CASSLDRGDQPQHF
NA	TRBV7-3	many	TRBJ2-1	TGTGCCAGCAGCTTGCAGGGTCGATATTCTGGGGATGAGCAGTTCTTC	CASSLQGRYSGDEQFF
NA	TRBV7-2	few	TRBJ2-7	TGTGCCAGCAGCTTCCTAGGGCCAGGTAGCTACGAGCAGTACTTC	CASSFLGPGSYEQYF
NA	TRBV7-9	few	TRBJ1-5	TGTGCCAGCAGCCAGACAGGCCGGGGATATCAGCCCCAGCATTTT	CASSQTGRGYQPQHF
NA	TRBV6-1	few	TRBJ1-1	TGTGCCAGCAGTGAACGGGGGTCCACTGAAGCTTTCTTT	CASSERGSTEAFF
NA	TRBV28	NA	TRBJ2-2	TGTGCCAGCACGACCCTCCCCGGGTTGGGGGAGCTGTTTTTT	CASTTLPGLGELFF
NA	TRBV7-6	once	TRBJ2-5	TGTGCCAGCAGCTTTGCAGGGAAAGAGATCCAGTACTTC	CASSFAGKEIQYF
NA	TRBV6-5	few	TRBJ1-5	TGTGCCAGCAGTTTACGGTTCAATCAGCCCCAGCATTTT	CASSLRFNQPQHF